What follows describes a single T cell receptor beta chain. In the original workflow: Using reference gene primer amplification, nucleated cell counts were estimated. The table came from immunoSEQ multiplex PCR; TCRdb's copy has only in-frame clones and leaves some out. That table supplies the V and J calls and clone size; D and trimming were determined from the DNA. The sample has about 380,000 clones, more than 75% seen once. These data originate in a study of blood T cell repertoires in COVID-19. Study in general: Researchers got acute and convalescent COVID-19 samples from the United States, Italy and Spain. From T cells, B-cell-depleted T cells, or PBMCs came the material, which was cDNA or gDNA.

The receptor was isolated from a human donor with acute or convalescent COVID-19. The donor label of this sample is uncertain. The material sequenced was peripheral blood.

This chain's CDR3 is CSASLFGHQSYGYTF. CDR3 bases: TGCAGTGCTAGTTTGTTTGGTCACCAGTCCTATGGCTACACCTTC. The chain uses TRBV20-1 and TRBJ1-2; no firm D call. Trimming removed 3 bases from V and 4 bases from J, with 18 bases in between. The germline gives CDR1 DFQATT, CDR2 SNEGSKA (reference sequence). This CDR3 spans 15 amino acids.